The 9 T cell receptor beta chains below were found in one sample sequenced in a study of cytomegalovirus exposure and HLA in healthy donors. The PCR had 60 Vbeta and 13 Jbeta primers. The assay was immunoSEQ multiplex PCR, and TCRdb's table has in-frame clones only and misses some. Found here are approximately 69,000 clones, roughly 72% of them singletons; the top ten hold about a fifth. The source material was PBMCs. The source is a woman younger than 45 in good health and CMV-seropositive.

The V gene is TRBV30, the J gene TRBJ2-1, with 8 nucleotides matching TRBD2. J gave up 7 bases and V 3 bases, and 8 bases lay outside the gene matches. This CDR3 region has 14 residues. Germline V gives CDR1 GTSNPN, CDR2 SVGIG (reference sequence). The CDR3 DNA is TGTGCCTGGAGCCACGTACCGGGGGGGAATGAGCAGTTCTTC. This sequence encodes CAWSHVPGGNEQFF.

The J gene is TRBJ1-1, the V gene TRBV30; tentatively, D is TRBD1 (6 bases). CDR1 GTSNPN and CDR2 SVGIG come from the germline V gene (reference sequence). The CDR3 length is 13 residues. Trimming took off 8 bases at V and 0 bases at J, with 13 bases between the two ends. The CDR3 sequence is CASTRTVNTEAFF. In nucleotides, the CDR3 is TGTGCCAGCACTAGGACAGTGAACACTGAAGCTTTCTTT.

The V gene is TRBV25-1, the J gene TRBJ2-7; D is uncertain. Germline lookup yields CDR1 MGHDK and CDR2 SYGVNS. This CDR3 region has 15 residues. V lost 2 bases, J lost 2 bases, and 13 bases lay in between. The CDR3 DNA reads TGTGCCAGCAGTGAAGGGCAAACCGTTACCTACGAGCAGTACTTC. This encodes CASSEGQTVTYEQYF.

The chain links TRBV13 to TRBJ1-2; maybe TRBD1 (5 bases). Trimming took 5 bases from V and 4 from J, leaving 14 bases between them. Germline CDR1 and CDR2: PRHDT and FYEKMQ (reference sequence). The CDR3 spans 14 residues. The CDR3: CASSRQTLFYGYTF. The CDR3 DNA sequence: TGTGCCAGCAGCCGACAGACTTTGTTCTATGGCTACACCTTC.

This clone occurred once. This sequence joins TRBV7-2 and TRBJ1-2; unclear D gene. V was pared by 1 base and J by 4 bases, with 7 bases between. Germline lookup yields CDR1 SGHTA and CDR2 FQGNSA. The CDR3 loop spans 13 amino acids. CDR3 protein: CASSLERGYGYTF. The DNA of the CDR3 is TGTGCCAGCAGCTTAGAGCGAGGCTATGGCTACACCTTC.

To note about this clone: Sequence at one end of the junction differs from germline and may be a read error. V gene TRBV25-1 combines with J gene TRBJ2-3; 7 bases fit TRBD1. Germline CDR1 is MGHDK and CDR2 is SYGVNS. The CDR3 is made up of 14 amino acids. CDR3 amino acids: CASSEYDHRGPTPF. CDR3 sequence (DNA): TGTGCCAGCAGTGAATACGACCACAGGGGCCCTACGCCTTTT.

V gene TRBV11-3 combines with J gene TRBJ2-1; TRBD1 aligns across 12 bases. Germline-derived CDR1 and CDR2 are SGHNT and YENEEA. The CDR3 consists of 15 residues. The V gene end was trimmed by 6 bases and the J gene end by 7 bases; junction bases not matched to a gene: 7. This chain's CDR3 is CASSPGQGAMNEQFF. As DNA, the CDR3 is TGTGCCAGCAGTCCGGGACAGGGGGCGATGAATGAGCAGTTCTTC.

The chain is built from TRBV6-5 and TRBJ1-1; D possibly corresponds to TRBD1 (6 bases). V was pared by 5 bases and J by 10 bases, with 17 bases between. The germline V gene has CDR1 MNHEY and CDR2 SVGAGI. The CDR3 spans 13 residues. CDR3 sequence: CASSPPGGPAAFF. CDR3 nucleotide sequence: TGTGCCAGCAGTCCACCCGGGGGGCCTGCAGCTTTCTTT.

The chain combines TRBV2 with TRBJ1-5, with 8 bases lining up with TRBD1. The CDR3 is made up of 16 amino acids. Germline V gives CDR1 SNHLY, CDR2 FYNNEI. The J segment lost 6 bases and the V segment lost 5 bases, leaving 12 bases of the junction unmatched. CDR3 sequence (DNA): TGTGCCAGCAGTAAACAGGGGGTAAGGGGCGGTCAGCCCCAGCATTTT. Its translation: CASSKQGVRGGQPQHF.